This T cell receptor (beta chain) was captured by sequencing in a study of blood T cell repertoires in COVID-19 (dated by TCRdb to between 2020 and 2021). Notes on the research overall: The collaborator samples originated in the United States, Italy and Spain and spanned the acute and convalescent phases of COVID-19. The material from the prospective study consisted of cDNA or gDNA derived from T cells, B-cell-depleted T cells, or PBMCs. Subjects who had been exposed to COVID-19, were actively infected with it, or had recovered from it provided the deeply sampled blood TCRbeta repertoires that made up the dataset. The repertoires were made available in a free public database intended to serve as a resource for research on the immune response to SARS-CoV-2. The samples were drawn from the first 160 participants of the ongoing ImmuneRACE study and from some 1,300 subjects provided by 6 global collaborators. Sample metadata almost always included a de-identified subject ID, COVID-19 status, age in years and sex. Where available, HLA class I and class II types were obtained from metadata supplied by the sample provider rather than from assay-based typing.

According to the germline V gene (reference sequence), CDR1 reads SGHKS and CDR2 reads YYEKEE. Trimming removed 0 bases from V and 5 bases from J, leaving 8 bases between the germline ends. The CDR3 contains 13 residues, cysteine and phenylalanine counted. Just CDR3 DNA is preserved here, 39 bases in frame from base 1. Study-level results and caveats: The quantity of clinical and demographic metadata differed by source and by participant and was supplied without curation.

A note on this clone: No cognate antigen has been identified for it. Per-nucleotide qualities are absent, and no much larger clonotype sits a single base away.

The collaborating institutions used their own protocols to collect whole blood in K2EDTA tubes. Collaborator samples were shipped for TCRbeta analysis as frozen whole blood, isolated PBMCs, or DNA extracted from either sample type. TCRbeta CDR3 regions were amplified from genomic DNA by means of the immunoSEQ Assay, a bias-controlled multiplex PCR. The source study handled its data this way. Within the assay, amplification of reference gene primers was used to estimate how many nucleated cells each sample contained. To quantify the absolute abundance of each unique TCRbeta CDR3 rearrangement, sequence reads were collapsed and filtered. For each sample, productive Simpson clonality was calculated as the square root of Simpson's diversity index over productive rearrangements. The clones in this table, taken by TCRdb from immuneACCESS, are in-frame only. Not every clone is retained; where verified, under half of the shortfall comes from an unresolved V gene, and the cause of the rest is unknown. D and trimming come from the DNA, and the V and J calls and clone size come from that table. The sample has about 120,000 clones on record, 80% to 90% of them singletons. The ten largest clones add up to approximately 30% of the sample.

The receptor comes from a man between 65 and 79 years old with active or convalescent COVID-19. The source material was peripheral blood. The chain couples TRBV5-5 to TRBJ1-1, with no confident D gene call. The CDR3 region reads CASSLVRGTEAFF. The nucleotides read TGTGCCAGCAGCTTGGTTCGCGGGACTGAAGCTTTCTTT.